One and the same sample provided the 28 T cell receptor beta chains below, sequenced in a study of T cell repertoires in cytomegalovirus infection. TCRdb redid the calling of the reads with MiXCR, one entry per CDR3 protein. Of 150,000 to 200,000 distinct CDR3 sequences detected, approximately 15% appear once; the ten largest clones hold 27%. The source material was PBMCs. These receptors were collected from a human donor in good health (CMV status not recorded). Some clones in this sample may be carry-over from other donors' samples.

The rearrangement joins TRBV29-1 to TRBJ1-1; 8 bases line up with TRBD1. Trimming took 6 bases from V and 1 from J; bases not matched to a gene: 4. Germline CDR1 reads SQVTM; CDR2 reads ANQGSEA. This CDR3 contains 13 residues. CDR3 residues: CSVGDRSNTEAFF. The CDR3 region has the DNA TGCAGCGTGGGGGACAGGTCGAACACTGAAGCTTTCTTT.

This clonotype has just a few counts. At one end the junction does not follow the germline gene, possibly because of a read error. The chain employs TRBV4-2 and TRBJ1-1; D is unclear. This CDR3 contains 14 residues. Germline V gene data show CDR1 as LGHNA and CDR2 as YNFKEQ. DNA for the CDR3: TGTGCCAGCAGCCAAGAGCGGAGCCCCGGCCAAGCAAGTTTT. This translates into CASSQERSPGQASF.

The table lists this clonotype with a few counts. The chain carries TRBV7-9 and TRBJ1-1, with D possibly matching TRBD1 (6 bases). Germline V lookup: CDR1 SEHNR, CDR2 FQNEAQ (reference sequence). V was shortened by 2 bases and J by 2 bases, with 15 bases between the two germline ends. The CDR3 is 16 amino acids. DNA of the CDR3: TGTGCCAGCAGCTTACTGCCGGGGGCGCGAAACACTGAAGCTTTCTTT. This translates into CASSLLPGARNTEAFF.

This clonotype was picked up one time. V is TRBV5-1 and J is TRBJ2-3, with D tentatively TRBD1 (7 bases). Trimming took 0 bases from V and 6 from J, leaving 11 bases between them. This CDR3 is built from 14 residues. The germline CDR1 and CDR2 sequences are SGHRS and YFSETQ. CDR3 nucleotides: TGCGCCAGCAGCTTGGCGACAGGGAGGGATACGCAGTATTTT. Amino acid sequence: CASSLATGRDTQYF.

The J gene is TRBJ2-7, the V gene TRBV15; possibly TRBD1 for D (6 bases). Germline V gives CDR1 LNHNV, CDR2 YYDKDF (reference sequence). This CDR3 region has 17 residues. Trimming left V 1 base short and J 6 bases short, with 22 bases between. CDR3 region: CATSRATPGGGYTEQYF. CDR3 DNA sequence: TGTGCCACCAGCAGAGCCACCCCTGGTGGGGGCTATACCGAGCAGTACTTC. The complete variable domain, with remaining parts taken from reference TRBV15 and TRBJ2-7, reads DAMVIQNPRYQVTQFGKPVTLSCSQTLNHNVMYWYQQKSSQAPKLLFHYYDKDFNNEADTPDNFQSRRPNTSFCFLDIRSPGLGDTAMYLCATSRATPGGGYTEQYFGPGTRLTVT.

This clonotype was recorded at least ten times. The CDR3 DNA reads as TGTGCCAGCAGTCCCCAAAGACAGGTTTCGTTCATTGGGGCCAACGTCCTGACTTTC. The encoded protein is CASSPQRQVSFIGANVLTF. The V call is TRBV28, the J call TRBJ2-6; a weak D match, TRBD1 (6 bases). CDR1 is MDHEN and CDR2 is SYDVKM in the germline V gene. The length of the CDR3 is 19 residues. The V gene lost 5 bases and the J gene lost 3 bases, with 23 bases spanning the gap.

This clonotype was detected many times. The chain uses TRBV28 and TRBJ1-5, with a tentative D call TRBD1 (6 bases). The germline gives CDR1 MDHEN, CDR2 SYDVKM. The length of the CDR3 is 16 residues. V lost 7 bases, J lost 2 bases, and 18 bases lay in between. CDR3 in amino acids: CASTSQGFQGNQPQHF. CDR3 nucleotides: TGTGCCAGCACTTCACAGGGATTCCAAGGCAATCAGCCCCAGCATTTT.

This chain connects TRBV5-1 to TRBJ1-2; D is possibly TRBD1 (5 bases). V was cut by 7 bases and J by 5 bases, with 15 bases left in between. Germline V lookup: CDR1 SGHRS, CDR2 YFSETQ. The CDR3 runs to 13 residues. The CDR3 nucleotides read TGCGCCAGCGGGGCGGGGTATGCTTATGGCTACACCTTC. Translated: CASGAGYAYGYTF.

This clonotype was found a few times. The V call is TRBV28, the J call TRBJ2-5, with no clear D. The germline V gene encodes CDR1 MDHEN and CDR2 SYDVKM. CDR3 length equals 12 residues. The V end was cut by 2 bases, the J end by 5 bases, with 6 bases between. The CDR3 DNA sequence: TGTGCCAGCAGTTTAAGGTCGGAGACCCAGTACTTC. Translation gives CASSLRSETQYF. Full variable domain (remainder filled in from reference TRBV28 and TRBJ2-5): DVKVTQSSRYLVKRTGEKVFLECVQDMDHENMFWYRQDPGLGLRLIYFSYDVKMKEKGDIPEGYSVSREKKERFSLILESASTNQTSMYLCASSLRSETQYFGPGTRLLVL.

CDR3: CASSTDPGGNEQFF. The CDR3 DNA follows: TGTGCCAGCAGTACGGATCCGGGAGGGAATGAGCAGTTCTTC. This chain links TRBV12-3 or TRBV12-4 with TRBJ2-1; 8 nucleotides agree with TRBD2. This CDR3 region has 14 residues. The V segment lost 5 bases and the J segment 7 bases; nucleotides outside the gene matches: 7.

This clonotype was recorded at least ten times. CDR3 nucleotide sequence: TGTGCCAGCAGTGCGGGGCAGGGGGCGCCCAAAAACATTCAGTACTTC. Translation: CASSAGQGAPKNIQYF. This chain uses TRBV6-2 or TRBV6-3 with TRBJ2-4; TRBD1 matches at 8 bases. The CDR3 runs to 16 residues. V trimming: 5 bases; J trimming: 2 bases; junction bases outside the gene matches: 8. Germline V gene lookup returns CDR1 MNHEY and CDR2 SVGEGT.

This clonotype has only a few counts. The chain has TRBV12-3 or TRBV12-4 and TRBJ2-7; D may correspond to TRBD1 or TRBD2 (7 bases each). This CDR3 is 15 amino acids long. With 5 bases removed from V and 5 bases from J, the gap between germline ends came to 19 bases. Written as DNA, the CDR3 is TGTGCCAGCAGTCCCCAGGGGGGGCGGGGTGACGAGCAGTACTTC. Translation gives CASSPQGGRGDEQYF.

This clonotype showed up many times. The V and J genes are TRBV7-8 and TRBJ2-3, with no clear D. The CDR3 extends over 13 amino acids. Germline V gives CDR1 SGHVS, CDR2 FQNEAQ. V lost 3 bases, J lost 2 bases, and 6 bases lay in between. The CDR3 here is CASSFTHTDTQYF. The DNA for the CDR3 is TGTGCCAGCAGCTTTACCCACACAGATACGCAGTATTTT. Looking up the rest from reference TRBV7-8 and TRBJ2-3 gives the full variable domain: GAGVSQSPRYKVAKRGQDVALRCDPISGHVSLFWYQQALGQGPEFLTYFQNEAQLDKSGLPSDRFFAERPEGSVSTLKIQRTQQEDSAVYLCASSFTHTDTQYFGPGTRLTVL.

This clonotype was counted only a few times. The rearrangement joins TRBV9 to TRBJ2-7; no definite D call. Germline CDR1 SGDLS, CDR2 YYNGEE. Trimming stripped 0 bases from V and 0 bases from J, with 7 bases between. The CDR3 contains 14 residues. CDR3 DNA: TGTGCCAGCAGCGTAGGCGTTCTCTCCTACGAGCAGTACTTC. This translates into CASSVGVLSYEQYF.

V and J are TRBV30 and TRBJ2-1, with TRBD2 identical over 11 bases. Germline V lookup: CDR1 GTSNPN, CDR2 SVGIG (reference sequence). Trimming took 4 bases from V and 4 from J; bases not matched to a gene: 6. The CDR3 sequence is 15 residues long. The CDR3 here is CAWIPLAGVYNEQFF. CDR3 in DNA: TGTGCCTGGATTCCACTAGCGGGAGTGTACAATGAGCAGTTCTTC.

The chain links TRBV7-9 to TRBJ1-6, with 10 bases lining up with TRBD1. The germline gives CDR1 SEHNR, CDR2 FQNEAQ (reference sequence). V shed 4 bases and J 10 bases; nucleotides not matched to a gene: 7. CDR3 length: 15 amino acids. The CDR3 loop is CASSSPGTGESPLHF. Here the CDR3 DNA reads TGTGCCAGCAGCTCACCTGGGACAGGGGAATCACCCCTCCACTTT.

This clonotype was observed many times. Here the CDR3 DNA reads TGTGCCAGCAGCCCAGGACAGGGGGAGTTCAGAGAAGCTTTCTTT. Protein: CASSPGQGEFREAFF. This chain connects TRBV7-2 to TRBJ1-1; 10 bases are a match to TRBD1. V was clipped by 5 bases and J by 8 bases; unmatched bases: 11. CDR3 length: 15 amino acids. CDR1 is SGHTA and CDR2 is FQGNSA in the germline V gene.

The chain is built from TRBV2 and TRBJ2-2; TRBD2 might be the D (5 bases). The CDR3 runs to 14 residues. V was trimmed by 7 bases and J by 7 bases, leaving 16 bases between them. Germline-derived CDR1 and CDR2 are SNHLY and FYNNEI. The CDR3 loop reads CASTEDIGGGELFF. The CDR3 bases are TGTGCCAGCACCGAGGATATTGGAGGCGGGGAGCTGTTTTTT.

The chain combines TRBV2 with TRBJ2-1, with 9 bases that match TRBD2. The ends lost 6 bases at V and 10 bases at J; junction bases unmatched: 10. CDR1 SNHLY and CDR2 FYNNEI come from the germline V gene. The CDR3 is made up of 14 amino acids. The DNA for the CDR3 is TGTGCCAGCAGGGCGGGACTAGCCCAGGGGGAGCAGTTCTTC. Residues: CASRAGLAQGEQFF.

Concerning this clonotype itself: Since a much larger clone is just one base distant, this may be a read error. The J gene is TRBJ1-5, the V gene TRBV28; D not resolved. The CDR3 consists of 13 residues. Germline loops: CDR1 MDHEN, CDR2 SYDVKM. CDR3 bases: TGTGCCAGCAGTTTCGGCGGGGTTCAGCTCCAGCATTTT. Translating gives CASSFGGVQLQHF.

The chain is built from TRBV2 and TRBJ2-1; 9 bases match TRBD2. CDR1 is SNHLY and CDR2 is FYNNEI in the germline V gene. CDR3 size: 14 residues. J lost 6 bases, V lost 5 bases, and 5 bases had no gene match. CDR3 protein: CASSRDSGGNEQFF. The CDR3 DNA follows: TGTGCCAGCAGTCGGGATAGCGGGGGCAATGAGCAGTTCTTC.

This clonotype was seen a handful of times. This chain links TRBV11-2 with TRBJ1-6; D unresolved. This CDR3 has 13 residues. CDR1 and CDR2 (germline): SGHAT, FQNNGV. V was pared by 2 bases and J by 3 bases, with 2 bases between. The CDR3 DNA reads TGTGCCAGCAGCTTAAGCTATAATTCACCCCTCCACTTT. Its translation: CASSLSYNSPLHF.

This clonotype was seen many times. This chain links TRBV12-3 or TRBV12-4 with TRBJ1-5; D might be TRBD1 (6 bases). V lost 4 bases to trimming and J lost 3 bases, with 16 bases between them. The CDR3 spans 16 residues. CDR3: CASSSIPGQYNQPQHF. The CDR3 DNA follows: TGTGCCAGCAGTTCCATACCGGGACAATACAATCAGCCCCAGCATTTT.

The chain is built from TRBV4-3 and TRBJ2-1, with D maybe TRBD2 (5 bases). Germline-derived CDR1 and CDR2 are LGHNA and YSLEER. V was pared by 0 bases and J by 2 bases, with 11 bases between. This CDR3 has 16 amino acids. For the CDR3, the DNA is TGCGCCAGCAGCCAAGATCTGAGGGATCCCTACAATGAGCAGTTCTTC. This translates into CASSQDLRDPYNEQFF.

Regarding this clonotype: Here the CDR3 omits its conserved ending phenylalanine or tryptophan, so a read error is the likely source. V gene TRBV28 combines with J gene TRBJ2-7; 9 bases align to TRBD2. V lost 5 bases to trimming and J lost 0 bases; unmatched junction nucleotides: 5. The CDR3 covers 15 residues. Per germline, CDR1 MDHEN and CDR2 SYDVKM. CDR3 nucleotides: TGTGCCAGCAGTACGATGACTAGCGGCTCCTACGAGCAGTACTTA. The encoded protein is CASSTMTSGSYEQYL.

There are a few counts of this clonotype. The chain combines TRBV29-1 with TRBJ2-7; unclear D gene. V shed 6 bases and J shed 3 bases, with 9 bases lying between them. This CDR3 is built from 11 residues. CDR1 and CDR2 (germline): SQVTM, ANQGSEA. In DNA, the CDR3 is TGCAGCGTGGAGACCCTCTACGAGCAGTACTTC. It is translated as CSVETLYEQYF.

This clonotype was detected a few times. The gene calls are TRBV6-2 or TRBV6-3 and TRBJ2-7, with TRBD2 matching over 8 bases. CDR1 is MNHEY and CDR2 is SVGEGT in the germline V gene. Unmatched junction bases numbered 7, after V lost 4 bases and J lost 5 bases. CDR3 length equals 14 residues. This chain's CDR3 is CASSSQRLANEQYF. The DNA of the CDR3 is TGTGCCAGCAGTTCCCAGAGACTAGCGAACGAGCAGTACTTC.

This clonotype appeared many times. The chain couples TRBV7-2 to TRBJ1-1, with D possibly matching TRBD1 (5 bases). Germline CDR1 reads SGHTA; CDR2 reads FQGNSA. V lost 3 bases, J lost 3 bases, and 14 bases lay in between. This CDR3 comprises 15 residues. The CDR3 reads CASSLGPLRDTEAFF. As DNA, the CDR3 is TGTGCCAGCAGCTTGGGACCCCTAAGGGACACTGAAGCTTTCTTT.